Listed below are T cell receptor beta chains from one sample, sequenced in a study of T cells in Graves' hyperthyroidism and ophthalmopathy. TCRdb re-derived calls from the multiplex PCR reads in MiXCR, one entry per CDR3 protein. There are more than 550,000 distinct CDR3 sequences in the sample; 15% to 20% occur only once, and 15% lies in the top ten. The source material was blood. Source of these receptors: a man between 50 and 59 years old with Graves' hyperthyroidism. The CDR3 runs from the conserved cysteine through the conserved F or W.

v_call,j_call,cdr3_length,cdr3_aa
TRBV11-2,TRBJ2-7,14,CASSLSRASYEQYF
TRBV3-1,TRBJ2-1,16,CASSPLSGSLSGEQFF
TRBV2,TRBJ2-7,15,CASSARTGPSYEQYF
TRBV19,TRBJ2-2,14,CASNVGRGTGELFF
TRBV30,TRBJ2-5,15,CAWSGGLADQETQYF
TRBV12-3/TRBV12-4,TRBJ2-1,10,CASRLGEQFF
TRBV5-6,TRBJ1-2,14,CASSHTGTGTGYTF
TRBV6-2/TRBV6-3,TRBJ1-1,16,CASVLWEGTWSTEAFF
TRBV6-1,TRBJ2-7,14,CASRPSRDPYEQYF
TRBV2,TRBJ1-5,16,CASSEFGANSNQPQHF
TRBV2,TRBJ1-2,12,CASSEEGHGYTF
TRBV18,TRBJ2-7,15,CASSRTSGSLDEQYF
TRBV20-1,TRBJ2-1,16,CSASRVAGSFYNEQFF
TRBV27,TRBJ2-1,16,CASSLVGFGGDNEQFF
TRBV7-3,TRBJ2-3,14,CASSLAGATDTQYF
TRBV20-1,TRBJ2-3,17,CSARGRQGLDSTDTQYF
TRBV3-1,TRBJ2-2,16,CASSQDQREWYGELFF
TRBV19,TRBJ2-1,13,CASSLTATSAQFF
TRBV12-3/TRBV12-4,TRBJ2-1,15,CASSFAGGGFGEQFF
TRBV15,TRBJ2-1,18,CATNAPRTSGSSYNEQFF
TRBV6-2/TRBV6-3,TRBJ2-7,13,CASSWGTGNEQYF
TRBV19,TRBJ1-1,15,CASRAPRGLRSEAFF
TRBV6-1,TRBJ2-3,13,CASRGSFPDTQYF
TRBV28,TRBJ2-1,13,CASSSLDGDEQFF
TRBV27,TRBJ2-3,14,CASGSGAVPDTQYF
TRBV5-1,TRBJ2-1,18,CASSATGGDAGGYNEQFF
TRBV12-3/TRBV12-4,TRBJ1-3,14,CASSSPGARNTIYF
TRBV27,TRBJ2-1,14,CASSPTGLANEQFF
TRBV2,TRBJ1-2,14,CASSPLTGGPGYTF
TRBV6-1,TRBJ1-5,12,CASSTKEQPQHF
TRBV27,TRBJ1-5,13,CASSRGMNQPQHF
TRBV28,TRBJ2-7,16,CASSATTTSSAYEQYF
TRBV7-9,TRBJ2-7,16,CASSFERVGLSYEQYF
TRBV20-1,TRBJ2-4,12,CSAGEGGNIQYF
TRBV2,TRBJ2-6,16,CASSSPPGAGANVQTF
TRBV2,TRBJ1-1,15,CASSDGRVMNTEAFF
TRBV5-5,TRBJ2-2,16,CASSFLISSGTGELFF
TRBV15,TRBJ2-5,13,CATSRGKQETQYF
TRBV6-1,TRBJ2-7,14,CASNKQGNTYEQYF
TRBV19,TRBJ1-2,15,CASRPAAGATYGYTF
TRBV28,TRBJ1-1,11,CAGRINTEAFF
TRBV7-2,TRBJ2-7,14,CASRDSGTHYEQYF
TRBV2,TRBJ1-1,12,CASKVLNTEAFF
TRBV7-8,TRBJ2-1,14,CASSTSGTNNEQFF